The next 8 T cell receptor beta chains were all read from a single sample in a study of T cell changes during pregnancy in multiple sclerosis. Only in-frame clones appear in the TCRdb table, and some are missing; sequencing was by immunoSEQ multiplex PCR. The sample yields some 97,000 clones, approximately 90% seen once. This specimen consisted of peripheral blood, obtained in the second trimester of pregnancy. The receptors originated from a female donor with multiple sclerosis, enrolled in a pregnancy study.

The chain joins TRBV4-1 to TRBJ2-3; TRBD1 agrees at 10 bases. The CDR3 consists of 16 residues. Trimming at V came to 4 bases and at J to 5 bases, leaving 9 bases not matched to a gene. Per the germline V gene, CDR1 is MGHRA and CDR2 is YSYEKL. The CDR3 nucleotides are TGCGCCAGCAGCCGATCGACAGGGGGCATAGGAGATACGCAGTATTTT. This codes for CASSRSTGGIGDTQYF.

This chain links TRBV4-1 with TRBJ2-3; D is perhaps TRBD2 (6 bases). The CDR3 extends over 18 amino acids. Looked up from germline, CDR1 is MGHRA and CDR2 is YSYEKL. Trimming took off 4 bases at V and 2 bases at J, with 22 bases between the two ends. As DNA, the CDR3 is TGCGCCAGCAGCCTCCCACCCCGGCGGGGATTGTCCACAGATACGCAGTATTTT. This sequence encodes CASSLPPRRGLSTDTQYF.

The gene calls are TRBV9 and TRBJ1-3; D may be TRBD1 (6 bases). CDR3 length: 14 residues. CDR1 and CDR2 (germline): SGDLS, YYNGEE. V was clipped by 4 bases and J by 2 bases, with 10 bases between them. This CDR3 reads CASSPTGTGNTIYF. CDR3 coding DNA: TGTGCCAGCAGCCCAACAGGGACTGGAAACACCATATATTTT.

The V and J genes are TRBV19 and TRBJ1-2; D not certain. V lost 7 bases, J lost 6 bases, and 15 bases lay in between. The germline V gene encodes CDR1 LNHDA and CDR2 SQIVND (reference sequence). The CDR3 spans 13 residues. CDR3 residues: CASIRRERDGYTF. The CDR3 DNA reads TGTGCCAGTATAAGGCGGGAGAGAGATGGCTACACCTTC. The whole variable domain, remainder taken from reference TRBV19 and TRBJ1-2, is DGGITQSPKYLFRKEGQNVTLSCEQNLNHDAMYWYRQDPGQGLRLIYYSQIVNDFQKGDIAEGYSVSREKKESFPLTVTSAQKNPTAFYLCASIRRERDGYTFGSGTRLTVV.

The rearrangement links TRBV18 to TRBJ2-2, with D possibly being TRBD1 (5 bases). CDR1 and CDR2 from the germline V gene are KGHSH and LQKENI. V lost 6 bases, J lost 0 bases, and 11 bases lay in between. The CDR3 has 15 amino acids. CDR3 in amino acids: CASSLRDPNTGELFF. In DNA, the CDR3 is TGTGCCAGCTCGCTCAGGGATCCGAACACCGGGGAGCTGTTTTTT.

The chain employs TRBV18 and TRBJ2-1; 9 nucleotides agree with TRBD2. V lost 3 bases to trimming and J lost 7 bases; unmatched junction nucleotides: 16. The CDR3 loop spans 18 amino acids. Germline V gene sequence: CDR1 KGHSH, CDR2 LQKENI. The CDR3 spells CASSPGVPRAGGLNEQFF. CDR3 nucleotides: TGTGCCAGCTCACCGGGCGTCCCCAGAGCGGGAGGCCTTAATGAGCAGTTCTTC.

This clone was observed once. The genes are TRBV9 and TRBJ1-2, with TRBD1 identical over 7 bases. The V and J ends lost 4 bases and 4 bases, in that order; junction bases with no gene match: 13. The CDR3 consists of 16 residues. Germline loops: CDR1 SGDLS, CDR2 YYNGEE. In nucleotides, the CDR3 is TGTGCCAGCAGCCTGTTCGACAGGGTGGGTACCTATGGCTACACCTTC. Translated: CASSLFDRVGTYGYTF.

This clone has just a few counts. The chain joins TRBV20-1 to TRBJ1-2, with no clear D. Germline loops: CDR1 DFQATT, CDR2 SNEGSKA (reference sequence). CDR3 size: 10 residues. V was cut by 4 bases and J by 8 bases, with 8 bases left in between. The CDR3 DNA is TGCAGTGCTATAACGGTGGGCTACACCTTC. Translating it yields CSAITVGYTF.